A selection of T cell receptor beta chains follows, all from one sample in a study of T cell responses to AZD1222 COVID-19 vaccine. Sequencing was performed with immunoSEQ multiplex PCR; in TCRdb, only in-frame clones are kept and a portion is missing. The sample yields around 200,000 clones, approximately 94% seen once. The starting material was peripheral blood, obtained 28 days after the second AZD1222 dose. The receptor set was obtained from an adult who received the AZD1222 COVID-19 vaccine. The CDR3 runs from the conserved cysteine through the conserved F or W. D genes are given only for firm matches. A row's size may be missing; if present it is once, few, many or a size class.

>TRBJ1-6|TRBV9|NA|few
TGTGCCGGATCTCGGGGGGGGCTTAATTCACCCCTCCACTTT
CAGSRGGLNSPLHF
>TRBJ2-3|TRBV18|TRBD2|NA
TGTGCCAGCTCACCACTCTTCTCTAGCGGGGCTAGTACAGATACGCAGTATTTT
CASSPLFSSGASTDTQYF
>TRBJ2-3|TRBV10-1|NA|NA
TGCGCCAGCAGAATCATCCCGGGCCCCTTCGGTACAGATACGCAGTATTTT
CASRIIPGPFGTDTQYF
>TRBJ1-1|TRBV6-4|NA|NA
TGTGCCAGCACTGGGAACACTGAAGCTTTCTTT
CASTGNTEAFF
>TRBJ2-7|TRBV6-2/TRBV6-3|TRBD1|NA
TGTGCCAGCAGTAAAAATCCGGGACAGGGGCTTCGGTACGAGCAGTACTTC
CASSKNPGQGLRYEQYF
>TRBJ1-5|TRBV6-2/TRBV6-3|NA|NA
TGTGCCAGCAGTGGAACAGGGAGTAGCAATCAGCCCCAGCATTTT
CASSGTGSSNQPQHF
>TRBJ2-1|TRBV7-9|TRBD2|NA
TGTGCCAGCAGCTTTGGTGGGGGGGCCTACAATGAGCAGTTCTTC
CASSFGGGAYNEQFF
>TRBJ2-7|TRBV6-6|TRBD1|NA
TGTGCCAGCAGTTACGAGGAAACGGGACAGAACGAGCAGTACTTC
CASSYEETGQNEQYF
>TRBJ1-6|TRBV12-3/TRBV12-4|NA|NA
TGTGCCAGCACAGACCGGTGGAAGTCACCCCTCCACTTT
CASTDRWKSPLHF
>TRBJ2-7|TRBV19|TRBD1|NA
TGTGCCAGTAGTAACTCCGGGACAGGGCCCTACGAGCAGTACTTC
CASSNSGTGPYEQYF
>TRBJ1-3|TRBV30|NA|NA
TGTGCCTGGAGACTCAAGCGAGACACCCTTACCCCATCTGGAAACACCATATATTTT
CAWRLKRDTLTPSGNTIYF
>TRBJ1-6|TRBV19|NA|NA
TGTGCCAGTAGAACAGGGACGTATAATTCACCCCTCCACTTT
CASRTGTYNSPLHF
>TRBJ2-7|TRBV27|TRBD2|NA
TGTGCCAGCAGTTTGCAGACTAGCGGGAGCTACGAGCAGTACTTC
CASSLQTSGSYEQYF
>TRBJ2-1|TRBV19|NA|NA
TGTGCCAGTAGTATAGAGGCGATCTCCTACAATGAGCAGTTCTTC
CASSIEAISYNEQFF
>TRBJ2-7|TRBV12-3/TRBV12-4|NA|NA
TGTGCCAGCAGTTTAAGGCTCGAGCAGTACTTC
CASSLRLEQYF
>TRBJ2-7|TRBV13|TRBD1|NA
TGTGCCAGCAGCTTAAATCCGGGACAGGGGGTCTCCCTCAACGAGCAGTACTTC
CASSLNPGQGVSLNEQYF
>TRBJ1-1|TRBV12-3/TRBV12-4|NA|NA
TGTGCCAGCAGTTTGCGGACTGAAGCTTTCTTT
CASSLRTEAFF
>TRBJ2-2|TRBV2|NA|NA
TGTGCCAGCAGTGAATGGGGAACCGGGGAGCTGTTTTTT
CASSEWGTGELFF
>TRBJ2-1|TRBV4-3|NA|NA
TGCGCCAGCAGCCCATCACAGTGGATAGGCCCACATGAGCAGTTCTTC
CASSPSQWIGPHEQFF
>TRBJ1-1|TRBV7-2|NA|NA
TGTGCCAGCAGCTTAAAGTTGGGGGCTAACACTGAAGCTTTCTTT
CASSLKLGANTEAFF
>TRBJ2-7|TRBV19|TRBD2|once
TGTGCCAGTAGTATCTGGGGGACTAAGGGTTACGAGCAGTACTTC
CASSIWGTKGYEQYF
>TRBJ1-1|TRBV11-2|NA|NA
TGTGCCAGCAGCTTAGTATGGTCCGGGAGAGATGAAGCTTTCTTT
CASSLVWSGRDEAFF
>TRBJ2-5|TRBV2|NA|NA
TGTGCCAGCGTTTTTGGGTCCGTTCCGGGGGAGACCCAGTACTTC
CASVFGSVPGETQYF
>TRBJ2-7|TRBV6-5|NA|NA
TGTGCCAGCAGTTTCGGACGGTTGGTTGGTTTCGAGCAGTACTTC
CASSFGRLVGFEQYF
>TRBJ2-5|TRBV11-2|NA|NA
TGTGCCAGCAGCTTGTATCAGGCCTCGAGTGAGACCCAGTACTTC
CASSLYQASSETQYF
>TRBJ2-7|TRBV3-1/TRBV3-2|NA|NA
TGTGCCAGCAGCCAACGGGGGCACTCCTACGAGCAGTACTTC
CASSQRGHSYEQYF
>TRBJ1-2|TRBV3-1/TRBV3-2|NA|NA
TGTGCCAGCAGCCCCCGGGACGGAGTCTCTTCTAACTATGGCTACACCTTC
CASSPRDGVSSNYGYTF
>TRBJ2-7|TRBV6-6|TRBD1|NA
TGTGCCAGCAGTCGGGGACGGGACAGAGACTACGAGCAGTACTTC
CASSRGRDRDYEQYF